One and the same sample provided the 22 T cell receptor beta chains below, sequenced in a study of T-cell memory formation after mild COVID-19 (dated by TCRdb to about 2021). Receptor amplification or capture employed 5' RACE. These reads were obtained on an Illumina NovaSeq 6000. The public reads were run again by TCRdb, first through fastp at Q25 and then through MiXCR, and only productive beta chains were kept. Rows with a matching CDR3 protein are joined into one entry that keeps the most common DNA and genes. Counted in this sample were roughly 450,000 distinct CDR3 sequences; roughly 18% of them appeared once. Of the sample, 9% to 15% falls within the top ten clones. The source material was PBMCs or a T cell subset sorted from them (not recorded which). The receptors stem from an adult woman who had mild COVID-19 (a few samples of this study predate the infection). The sample titles of this study are shuffled in the database, so cell type and time point are left out; the donor was told from shared clones.

This clonotype was seen a few times. V and J are TRBV7-9 and TRBJ2-7; unclear D gene. Between the trimmed V and J ends, which lost 3 bases and 7 bases, there was a span of 13 bases. The length of the CDR3 is 13 residues. The V gene's germline CDR1 is SEHNR and CDR2 FQNEAQ (reference sequence). DNA for the CDR3: TGTGCCAGCAGCTTGAGAGATACTCTGGAGCAGTACTTC. As protein: CASSLRDTLEQYF. The entire variable domain, with the rest obtained from reference TRBV7-9 and TRBJ2-7, is as follows: DTGVSQNPRHKITKRGQNVTFRCDPISEHNRLYWYRQTLGQGPEFLTYFQNEAQLEKSRLLSDRFSAERPKGSFSTLEIQRTEQGDSAMYLCASSLRDTLEQYFGPGTRLTVT.

The gene calls are TRBV7-2 and TRBJ1-5; weak D call: TRBD1 (6 bases). CDR3 length: 15 residues. Trimming took 2 bases from V and 1 from J, leaving 9 bases between them. The V gene's germline CDR1 is SGHTA and CDR2 FQGNSA. The CDR3 is CASSLPGVSNQPQHF. CDR3 DNA sequence: TGTGCCAGCAGCTTACCAGGGGTGAGCAATCAGCCCCAGCATTTT.

The chain couples TRBV6-2 or TRBV6-3 to TRBJ1-2; D is unclear. CDR1 MNHEY and CDR2 SVGEGT come from the germline V gene. V was clipped by 2 bases and J by 8 bases, with 18 bases between them. The CDR3 has 15 residues. In nucleotides, the CDR3 is TGTGCCAGCAGTTACGGAAGTAGCGGGGTCGGCGGCTACACCTTC. It yields the protein CASSYGSSGVGGYTF.

There are a few counts of this clonotype. The V call is TRBV27, the J call TRBJ1-1; D is unclear. This CDR3 contains 14 residues. V was pared by 0 bases and J by 0 bases, with 5 bases between. Germline loops: CDR1 MNHEY, CDR2 SMNVEV (reference sequence). In DNA form, the CDR3 reads TGTGCCAGCAGTTTATCAAGACTGAACACTGAAGCTTTCTTT. This encodes CASSLSRLNTEAFF.

This clonotype was counted a few times. The chain links TRBV6-5 to TRBJ1-2, with 10 bases that match TRBD1. The CDR3 runs 15 residues. V gave up 0 bases and J gave up 8 bases; unmatched junction bases: 6. CDR1 is MNHEY and CDR2 is SVGAGI in the germline V gene. The CDR3 coding sequence is TGTGCCAGCAGTTACTCTGGAGGGACAGGGGCCGGCTACACCTTC. Its protein product is CASSYSGGTGAGYTF.

This clonotype was counted a few times. The chain employs TRBV4-1 and TRBJ1-1; 10 nucleotides align to TRBD1. This CDR3 has 17 residues. Germline V gives CDR1 MGHRA, CDR2 YSYEKL. Unmatched junction bases numbered 12, after V lost 4 bases and J lost 4 bases. CDR3 sequence: CASSPRDRGLEGTEAFF. Written as DNA, the CDR3 is TGCGCCAGCAGCCCGCGGGACAGGGGTCTCGAGGGCACTGAAGCTTTCTTT.

This clonotype turned up a few times. The genes are TRBV7-8 and TRBJ2-1; the D call may be TRBD1 or TRBD2 (6 bases each). V was cut by 1 base and J by 9 bases, with 19 bases left in between. The germline CDR1 and CDR2 sequences are SGHVS and FQNEAQ. The CDR3 has 16 amino acids. The DNA of the CDR3 is TGTGCCAGCAGCTTAGTCGTCGGTACAGGGAGGACTGAGCAGTTCTTC. Its translation: CASSLVVGTGRTEQFF.

This clonotype was recorded many times. The rearrangement links TRBV18 to TRBJ1-1, with a tentative D call TRBD1 (5 bases). From germline, CDR1 is KGHSH and CDR2 LQKENI. The V end was cut by 1 base, the J end by 0 bases, with 9 bases between. This CDR3 is built from 15 residues. The CDR3 coding sequence is TGTGCCAGCTCACCACGTCAGGGCATGAACACTGAAGCTTTCTTT. Amino acids: CASSPRQGMNTEAFF.

This clonotype occurred a few times. The rearrangement uses TRBV30 and TRBJ2-1, with D hard to call. The CDR3 extends over 15 amino acids. Trimming removed 0 bases at V and 12 bases at J, with 21 bases between. Germline V lookup: CDR1 GTSNPN, CDR2 SVGIG (reference sequence). CDR3 sequence reads: CAWSVPDRFGSGQFF. The CDR3 DNA sequence: TGTGCCTGGAGTGTGCCCGACCGCTTTGGGTCGGGGCAGTTCTTC.

This clonotype has only a few counts. The rearrangement uses TRBV5-1 and TRBJ2-7; 9 positions match TRBD1. The J segment lost 4 bases and the V segment lost 3 bases, leaving 11 bases of the junction unmatched. Germline V gene data show CDR1 as SGHRS and CDR2 as YFSETQ. This CDR3 has 16 amino acids. The CDR3 is CASSSEAGTGMYEQYF. The CDR3 region has the DNA TGCGCCAGCAGCTCCGAGGCGGGGACAGGGATGTACGAGCAGTACTTC.

The gene calls are TRBV28 and TRBJ2-7, with D maybe TRBD1 (5 bases). Deletions cut 3 bases from V and 4 bases from J, with 13 bases between. CDR1 is MDHEN, CDR2 SYDVKM, per germline. The CDR3 totals 14 residues. CDR3 amino acids: CASSFQGNSYEQYF. CDR3 bases: TGTGCCAGCAGTTTCCAGGGTAACTCTTACGAGCAGTACTTC.

The J gene is TRBJ2-7, the V gene TRBV29-1; no firm D call. The V gene's germline CDR1 is SQVTM and CDR2 ANQGSEA. The CDR3 sequence is 13 residues long. Trimming left V 6 bases short and J 4 bases short, with 16 bases between. The CDR3 reads CSVRTYGVYEQYF. CDR3 DNA: TGCAGCGTGCGGACGTATGGGGTATACGAGCAGTACTTC.

The chain recombines TRBV20-1 with TRBJ1-1; 11 bases are shared with TRBD1. The CDR3 runs 15 residues. Looked up from germline, CDR1 is DFQATT and CDR2 is SNEGSKA (reference sequence). V lost 3 bases, J lost 2 bases, and 5 bases stayed unmatched. CDR3 bases: TGCAGTGCTAGCGGACAGGGGGCGATTAACACTGAAGCTTTCTTT. Its protein product is CSASGQGAINTEAFF.

This clonotype was recorded many times. The rearrangement links TRBV20-1 to TRBJ2-7; the match to TRBD1 covers 7 bases. The V gene end was trimmed by 0 bases and the J gene end by 6 bases; junction bases not matched to a gene: 5. CDR3 length: 13 residues. Germline loops: CDR1 DFQATT, CDR2 SNEGSKA (reference sequence). CDR3 sequence: CSARDWTGSEQYF. The CDR3 DNA reads as TGCAGTGCTAGAGACTGGACAGGTTCCGAGCAGTACTTC.

The CDR3 sequence is CASSSDSTYNEQFF. The CDR3 DNA follows: TGTGCCAGCAGCTCGGACAGTACCTACAATGAGCAGTTCTTC. The rearrangement uses TRBV7-3 and TRBJ2-1; weak D call: TRBD1 (6 bases). Germline CDR1 and CDR2: SGHTA and FQGTGA. This CDR3 is 14 amino acids long. Deletions cut 4 bases from V and 2 bases from J, with 9 bases between.

The chain has TRBV6-2 or TRBV6-3 and TRBJ2-7, with D possibly called TRBD1 or TRBD2 (6 bases each). The CDR3 has 14 amino acids. V lost 7 bases to trimming and J lost 2 bases, with 15 bases between them. CDR1 is MNHEY and CDR2 is SVGEGT in the germline V gene. The CDR3 region is CASTGTWGPYEQYF. The CDR3 DNA reads TGTGCCAGCACCGGGACTTGGGGGCCCTACGAGCAGTACTTC.

The J gene is TRBJ2-2, the V gene TRBV7-9, with D tentatively TRBD1 (6 bases). Trimming stripped 6 bases from V and 5 bases from J, with 13 bases between. The CDR3 contains 14 residues. Germline CDR1 SEHNR, CDR2 FQNEAQ (reference sequence). In DNA form, the CDR3 reads TGTGCCAGCAGGGTTACAGGGAATACCGGGGAGCTGTTTTTT. Amino acids: CASRVTGNTGELFF. Together with reference TRBV7-9 and TRBJ2-2, the CDR3 gives the full variable domain: DTGVSQNPRHKITKRGQNVTFRCDPISEHNRLYWYRQTLGQGPEFLTYFQNEAQLEKSRLLSDRFSAERPKGSFSTLEIQRTEQGDSAMYLCASRVTGNTGELFFGEGSRLTVL.

This clonotype was seen repeatedly, ten times or more. The genes are TRBV12-3 or TRBV12-4 and TRBJ1-1; the D gene is possibly TRBD1 (6 bases). The V and J ends lost 3 bases and 5 bases respectively, with 13 bases between them. The CDR3 has 14 residues. The CDR3 loop is CASSLGGDGTEAFF. The CDR3 coding sequence is TGTGCCAGCAGTTTGGGGGGCGATGGGACTGAAGCTTTCTTT.

The V and J genes are TRBV2 and TRBJ2-7; D is perhaps TRBD1 (6 bases). Trimming shortened V by 3 bases and J by 1 base, and 16 bases separated the two germline ends. Germline CDR1 SNHLY, CDR2 FYNNEI. There are 16 residues in the CDR3. The CDR3: CASSEAQGWGSYEQYF. CDR3 bases: TGTGCCAGCAGTGAGGCACAGGGTTGGGGATCCTACGAGCAGTACTTC.

This clonotype was recorded a few times. This rearrangement joins TRBV5-1 to TRBJ2-3; 9 bases agree with TRBD2. The CDR3 extends over 16 amino acids. Germline V CDR1 and CDR2: SGHRS, YFSETQ. The V gene end was trimmed by 1 base and the J gene end by 4 bases; junction bases not matched to a gene: 7. CDR3 region: CASSLFGTSTADTQYF. The CDR3 DNA reads as TGCGCCAGCAGCTTGTTCGGGACTAGCACGGCAGATACGCAGTATTTT.

In its sample, this clonotype was seen once. This may arise from a read error, as a much more abundant clone is one base away. The J gene is TRBJ2-7, the V gene TRBV25-1; 7 bases are shared with TRBD1. This CDR3 comprises 17 residues. CDR1 is MGHDK and CDR2 is SYGVNS in the germline V gene. CDR3 DNA sequence: TGTGCCAGCAGTGAAAGTAAGAAGGGGGCTATATCCTACGAGAAGTACTTC. This gives the protein CASSESKKGAISYEKYF.

The chain joins TRBV12-3 or TRBV12-4 to TRBJ2-7; tentatively, D is TRBD1 (5 bases). The CDR3 extends over 15 amino acids. V was cut by 5 bases and J by 2 bases, with 16 bases left in between. The CDR3 bases are TGTGCCAGCAGTCTTCAGGGCAGGACCACCTACGAGCAGTACTTC. This codes for CASSLQGRTTYEQYF.